This T cell receptor (beta chain) comes out of a study of cytomegalovirus exposure and HLA in healthy donors. Study as a whole: Within the Caucasian-associated ancestry cluster were 81% of the approximately 400 genotyped donors. Study observations and caveats: Differences between HLA loci emerged in a later analysis of TCR association rates, with DRB1 most and HLA-C fewest. Trimming of TCR beta V- and J-genes showed a link, identified in a later analysis, to a missense DCLRE1C variant.

This clone was seen more than once but under ten times. Its antigen is not identified. PCR employed 60 Vbeta and 13 Jbeta primers. Sequenced by immunoSEQ multiplex PCR; TCRdb stores in-frame clones only, minus some. The sample lists 200,000 to 250,000 clones, 82% occurring once. Germline CDR1 is LNHDA and CDR2 is SQIVND (reference sequence). V shed 5 bases, J shed 1 base, and the junction held 1 base outside the gene matches. CDR3 length: 13 residues. The clonotype was recovered from a woman aged 35 to 49 in good health and CMV-seropositive. Material: PBMCs. The gene calls are TRBV19 and TRBJ1-1; 7 bases are shared with TRBD1. The DNA for the CDR3 is TGTGCCAGTAGTGGGACAGCGAACACTGAAGCTTTCTTT. Residues: CASSGTANTEAFF.